The 30 T cell receptor beta chains in this list originate from one sample, sequenced in a study of shared clonotypes between healthy human individuals. Data came from immunoSEQ multiplex PCR; TCRdb stores just in-frame clones and leaves some out. The sample lists fewer than 800,000 clones, about 91% occurring once. Naive CD8 cells lacked CD45RO, underwent positive selection for CCR7 and left out terminally differentiated effector memory CD45RA+ cells. The sample taken for sequencing was naive CD8+ T cells sorted from blood. The receptors derive from a man aged 25-40 years in good health.

Comment on this clone: At one of its ends the junction is not consistent with the germline gene, which may arise from a read error. This chain connects TRBV6-5 to TRBJ2-2; possible D gene TRBD2, 6 bases. Germline CDR1 reads MNHEY; CDR2 reads SVGAGI. The CDR3 length is 16 residues. The CDR3 loop reads CASSNSGLANTGELFF. CDR3 bases: TGTGCCAGCAGTAACTCGGGACTCGCGAACACCGGGGAGCTGTTTTTT.

J is TRBJ2-5 and V is TRBV27; 7 positions match TRBD1. The V and J ends lost 3 bases and 1 base, in that order; junction bases with no gene match: 8. There are 16 residues in the CDR3. Germline CDR1 is MNHEY and CDR2 is SMNVEV (reference sequence). CDR3 sequence: CASSFLGQAVQETQYF. Written as DNA, the CDR3 is TGTGCCAGCAGTTTTTTAGGACAGGCCGTCCAAGAGACCCAGTACTTC.

In the case of this clone: The sample contains more than one DNA sequence encoding this CDR3. The V and J genes are TRBV5-1 and TRBJ1-1; D is uncertain. The CDR3 is 14 residues long. Trimming removed 0 bases at V and 0 bases at J, with 6 bases between. Germline CDR1 is SGHRS and CDR2 is YFSETQ. CDR3 nucleotides: TGCGCCAGCAGCTTGGTTAGCATGAACACTGAAGCTTTCTTT. This gives the protein CASSLVSMNTEAFF.

V usage is TRBV4-3 and J usage is TRBJ1-2; D unresolved. Trimming shortened V by 0 bases and J by 0 bases, and 8 bases separated the two germline ends. CDR3 size: 15 residues. CDR1 is LGHNA and CDR2 is YSLEER in the germline V gene. The CDR3 DNA is TGCGCCAGCAGCCAAGACGGTCAGCCTAACTATGGCTACACCTTC. Its protein is CASSQDGQPNYGYTF.

As concerns this clone: Its ends do not fully match the called genes, so a read error is possible. The CDR3 DNA reads TGTGCCAGCAGCCCAGCCCTATTCAGCACAGATACGCAGTTTTTT. Translation: CASSPALFSTDTQFF. The rearrangement uses TRBV11-2 and TRBJ2-3; D remains unclear. The CDR3 is 15 residues long. The germline V gene has CDR1 SGHAT and CDR2 FQNNGV.

The J gene is TRBJ2-7, the V gene TRBV11-2; weak D call: TRBD2 (5 bases). The V gene's germline CDR1 is SGHAT and CDR2 FQNNGV. V gave up 2 bases and J gave up 2 bases, with 13 bases separating them. This CDR3 is built from 15 residues. The CDR3 spells CASSLWAGEAYEQYF. The CDR3, as DNA: TGTGCCAGCAGCTTATGGGCGGGTGAGGCCTACGAGCAGTACTTC.

In DNA, the CDR3 is TGTGCCAGCAGCTTAAGTAGGGGGAGGACGGATACGCAGTATTTT. It yields the protein CASSLSRGRTDTQYF. The chain joins TRBV7-3 to TRBJ2-3; the D call may be TRBD1 or TRBD2 (6 bases each). This CDR3 has 15 amino acids. Per germline, CDR1 SGHTA and CDR2 FQGTGA. V was trimmed by 1 base and J by 6 bases, leaving 14 bases between them.

The chain recombines TRBV28 with TRBJ2-7; tentative D call: TRBD2 (6 bases). Germline assignment: CDR1 MDHEN and CDR2 SYDVKM. V was shortened by 1 base and J by 3 bases, with 13 bases between the two germline ends. The CDR3 sequence is 15 residues long. CDR3: CASSLFLATSYEQYF. The CDR3 region has the DNA TGTGCCAGCAGTTTATTTCTAGCGACTAGCTACGAGCAGTACTTC.

The V and J genes are TRBV5-4 and TRBJ2-7, with D perhaps being TRBD1 or TRBD2 (5 bases each). The CDR3 is 12 amino acids. Trimming cost V 2 bases and J 4 bases, with 7 bases left between them. Per the germline V gene, CDR1 is SGHNT and CDR2 is YYREEE (reference sequence). In DNA, the CDR3 is TGTGCCAGCAGCTTCTGGGGGTACGAGCAGTACTTC. Translating it yields CASSFWGYEQYF.

This chain uses TRBV7-8 with TRBJ2-1; D tentatively reads TRBD1 or TRBD2 (5 bases each). The CDR3 has 14 amino acids. Germline CDR1 SGHVS, CDR2 FQNEAQ. V lost 4 bases and J 4 bases, leaving 11 bases between the germline ends. The CDR3 coding sequence is TGTGCCAGCAGCTGGGACGGTGGTTACAATGAGCAGTTCTTC. As protein: CASSWDGGYNEQFF.

The gene calls are TRBV27 and TRBJ2-7; perhaps TRBD2 as D (6 bases). Trimming removed 7 bases at V and 3 bases at J, with 25 bases between. Germline V gene lookup returns CDR1 MNHEY and CDR2 SMNVEV (reference sequence). The CDR3 loop spans 17 amino acids. CDR3 protein: CASNTGIPIADLYEQYF. The CDR3 DNA is TGTGCCAGCAATACCGGAATCCCGATAGCGGACCTCTACGAGCAGTACTTC.

The chain combines TRBV7-9 with TRBJ2-2; 9 positions match TRBD2. This CDR3 comprises 18 residues. Germline lookup yields CDR1 SEHNR and CDR2 FQNEAQ (reference sequence). V lost 5 bases, J lost 4 bases, and 14 bases stayed unmatched. This CDR3 reads CASSPPPVAGALTGELFF. The DNA for the CDR3 is TGTGCCAGCAGCCCCCCCCCGGTAGCGGGAGCCCTCACCGGGGAGCTGTTTTTT.

The CDR3 DNA reads TGTGCCAGCAGTCCCTTGGGGGGGAGGGCCCACGAGCAGTACTTC. It specifies CASSPLGGRAHEQYF. The rearrangement links TRBV27 to TRBJ2-7; the match to TRBD2 covers 7 bases. Looked up from germline, CDR1 is MNHEY and CDR2 is SMNVEV (reference sequence). The CDR3 sequence is 15 residues long. The V segment lost 5 bases and the J segment 5 bases; nucleotides outside the gene matches: 12.

The chain combines TRBV25-1 with TRBJ2-5; no firm D call. The CDR3 extends over 13 amino acids. The germline V gene encodes CDR1 MGHDK and CDR2 SYGVNS. The V end was cut by 2 bases, the J end by 10 bases, with 14 bases between. This chain's CDR3 is CASSEGILGNQYF. CDR3 DNA: TGTGCCAGCAGTGAAGGGATCCTAGGTAACCAGTACTTC.

This chain connects TRBV7-9 to TRBJ2-7; D gene unclear. The V end lost 1 base, the J end lost 3 bases, and 10 bases lay between the germline ends. CDR3 length equals 14 residues. The germline V gene encodes CDR1 SEHNR and CDR2 FQNEAQ (reference sequence). CDR3 nucleotide sequence: TGTGCCAGCAGCTTAGAAGTTGGAAACTACGAGCAGTACTTC. It yields the protein CASSLEVGNYEQYF.

The chain employs TRBV7-9 and TRBJ2-7, with D hard to call. This CDR3 comprises 12 residues. With 4 bases removed from V and 0 bases from J, the gap between germline ends came to 4 bases. Germline CDR1 and CDR2: SEHNR and FQNEAQ (reference sequence). CDR3 sequence reads: CASSSRSYEQYF. The CDR3 coding sequence is TGTGCCAGCAGCTCCCGCTCCTACGAGCAGTACTTC.

CDR3 nucleotides: TGTGCCAGCAGCGTAGCTCGCAACATTCAGTACTTC. Protein sequence: CASSVARNIQYF. The chain combines TRBV9 with TRBJ2-4; no definite D call. Germline V gene data show CDR1 as SGDLS and CDR2 as YYNGEE. The CDR3 runs to 12 residues. Between the trimmed V and J ends, which lost 0 bases and 7 bases, there was a span of 5 bases.

This chain uses TRBV4-1 with TRBJ2-1, with a tentative D call TRBD1 (5 bases). Between the trimmed V and J ends, which lost 0 bases and 0 bases, there was a span of 21 bases. The CDR3 contains 20 residues. In germline, CDR1 is MGHRA, CDR2 YSYEKL. The CDR3: CASSQDVNLGQASSYNEQFF. The CDR3 bases are TGCGCCAGCAGCCAAGATGTTAATCTGGGGCAGGCAAGCTCCTACAATGAGCAGTTCTTC.

The rearrangement joins TRBV15 to TRBJ1-5; a weak D match, TRBD1 (5 bases). The V gene's germline CDR1 is LNHNV and CDR2 YYDKDF (reference sequence). The CDR3 runs to 14 residues. V was trimmed by 9 bases and J by 0 bases, leaving 12 bases between them. CDR3 sequence reads: CATNRGDSNQPQHF. Here the CDR3 DNA reads TGTGCCACGAACCGAGGGGATAGCAATCAGCCCCAGCATTTT.

This rearrangement joins TRBV19 to TRBJ2-7; D gene ambiguous. CDR1 is LNHDA and CDR2 is SQIVND in the germline V gene (reference sequence). V was shortened by 2 bases and J by 1 base, with 12 bases between the two germline ends. The CDR3 runs to 15 residues. In DNA, the CDR3 is TGTGCCAGTAGTATATCGGGCAGTCCATCCTACGAGCAGTACTTC. Translating it yields CASSISGSPSYEQYF.

The genes are TRBV9 and TRBJ2-1, with 9 bases lining up with TRBD1. CDR3 length equals 16 residues. Losses at the gene ends were 3 bases for V and 7 bases for J; bases not matched to a gene: 11. Germline CDR1 SGDLS, CDR2 YYNGEE. CDR3 residues: CASSGGTGRGLNEQFF. As DNA, the CDR3 is TGTGCCAGCAGCGGGGGGACAGGGAGAGGCTTGAATGAGCAGTTCTTC.

The chain joins TRBV28 to TRBJ2-3, with D possibly TRBD2 on 5 matching bases. Deletions cut 7 bases from V and 1 base from J, with 18 bases between. The CDR3 is made up of 16 amino acids. The V gene's germline CDR1 is MDHEN and CDR2 SYDVKM. The CDR3 spells CASTSTGPAGTDTQYF. Written as DNA, the CDR3 is TGTGCCAGCACCTCAACCGGACCAGCGGGCACAGATACGCAGTATTTT. Full variable domain (outside the CDR3, taken from reference TRBV28 and TRBJ2-3): DVKVTQSSRYLVKRTGEKVFLECVQDMDHENMFWYRQDPGLGLRLIYFSYDVKMKEKGDIPEGYSVSREKKERFSLILESASTNQTSMYLCASTSTGPAGTDTQYFGPGTRLTVL.

This clone was observed a single time. The chain joins TRBV7-8 to TRBJ2-7; 8 nucleotides align to TRBD1. This CDR3 is built from 15 residues. The ends lost 1 base at V and 3 bases at J; junction bases unmatched: 5. Germline-derived CDR1 and CDR2 are SGHVS and FQNEAQ. Here the CDR3 reads CASSLVTGENYEQYF. The DNA of the CDR3 is TGTGCCAGCAGCTTAGTGACAGGGGAAAACTACGAGCAGTACTTC.

The chain has TRBV27 and TRBJ2-3; no firm D call. Germline CDR1 and CDR2: MNHEY and SMNVEV (reference sequence). The CDR3 extends over 14 amino acids. V was shortened by 0 bases and J by 3 bases, with 7 bases between the two germline ends. CDR3 sequence: CASSLSGVTDTQYF. CDR3 DNA: TGTGCCAGCAGTTTATCAGGCGTAACAGATACGCAGTATTTT.

This clone was detected a few times. This rearrangement joins TRBV21-1 to TRBJ1-1. TRBV21-1 is recorded as a pseudogene. This CDR3 is built from 12 residues. The CDR3 region has the DNA TGTGCCAGCAGCAGTACACGGTGTGAAGCTTTCTTT. It codes for CASSSTRCEAFF.

This chain connects TRBV30 to TRBJ2-3; 7 nucleotides line up with TRBD2. The germline CDR1 and CDR2 sequences are GTSNPN and SVGIG (reference sequence). Trimming at V came to 0 bases and at J to 0 bases, leaving 0 bases not matched to a gene. The CDR3 spans 14 residues. This CDR3 reads CAWSVGGSTDTQYF. The CDR3 DNA sequence: TGTGCCTGGAGTGTCGGGGGGAGCACAGATACGCAGTATTTT. Full variable domain (remainder filled in from reference TRBV30 and TRBJ2-3): SQTIHQWPATLVQPVGSPLSLECTVEGTSNPNLYWYRQAAGRGLQLLFYSVGIGQISSEVPQNLSASRPQDRQFILSSKKLLLSDSGFYLCAWSVGGSTDTQYFGPGTRLTVL.

The chain combines TRBV2 with TRBJ1-5; tentatively, D is TRBD1 (6 bases). Germline CDR1 reads SNHLY; CDR2 reads FYNNEI. Trimming stripped 0 bases from V and 1 base from J, with 7 bases between. The length of the CDR3 is 15 residues. CDR3 bases: TGTGCCAGCAGTGAAGCAGGGGGGAGCAATCAGCCCCAGCATTTT. This codes for CASSEAGGSNQPQHF.

This rearrangement joins TRBV7-9 to TRBJ1-2; TRBD1 is a possible D gene (6 bases). The CDR3 is made up of 15 amino acids. V lost 5 bases and J 1 base, leaving 14 bases between the germline ends. CDR1 is SEHNR and CDR2 is FQNEAQ in the germline V gene (reference sequence). CDR3 nucleotides: TGTGCCAGCAGCCGAGTAGGGGGTGATAACTATGGCTACACCTTC. Its protein is CASSRVGGDNYGYTF.

This clone showed up just once. V gene TRBV10-3 combines with J gene TRBJ2-5; maybe TRBD2 (6 bases). This CDR3 spans 12 amino acids. V gave up 10 bases and J gave up 0 bases, with 9 bases separating them. CDR1 and CDR2 (germline): ENHRY, SYGVKD. CDR3 DNA sequence: TGTGCCACCCGGGACTACCAAGAGACCCAGTACTTC. Encoded protein: CATRDYQETQYF.

The chain recombines TRBV4-1 with TRBJ2-7, with D maybe TRBD2 (6 bases). The CDR3 spans 14 residues. The germline gives CDR1 MGHRA, CDR2 YSYEKL. V dropped 2 bases and J dropped 4 bases, with 12 bases sitting between them. The CDR3 region has the DNA TGCGCCAGCAGCCAAATACTGGAGGGGTACGAGCAGTACTTC. It is translated as CASSQILEGYEQYF.